This TCR beta chain was captured by sequencing in a study of blood T cell repertoires in COVID-19. Source study methods: Estimates of nucleated cell counts were drawn from the amplification of reference gene primers. The data were produced by immunoSEQ multiplex PCR, yet TCRdb's version contains in-frame clones alone and is incomplete. Clone size and the V and J calls come from that table; the DNA yielded D and trimming. The data contain fewer than 400,000 clones, about 86% of them seen just once; the ten biggest clones take up roughly 10%. Researchers sorted participants into cohorts using their self-reported clinical history. This CDR3 is built from 17 residues. V trimming: 8 bases; J trimming: 6 bases; junction bases outside the gene matches: 19. The V gene's germline CDR1 is WNHNN and CDR2 SYGVQD (reference sequence).

The clonotype comes from a woman aged 45-59 years who had recovered from COVID-19. Material: PBMCs or T cells enriched from blood (not recorded which). The rearrangement links TRBV10-1 to TRBJ2-3; TRBD2 aligns across 8 bases. The CDR3 nucleotides read TGCGCCAGCCTCCTCTCCCCCTTAGCGGGACCGTGGGATACGCAGTATTTT. This codes for CASLLSPLAGPWDTQYF.